What follows is one T cell receptor beta chain and its context. Sequencing was performed with immunoSEQ multiplex PCR; in TCRdb, only in-frame clones are kept and a portion is missing. The table shows under 95,000 clones, with about nine tenths occurring only once. The sample is drawn from a study of identifying expanded T cells in peripheral blood. Sequencing used blood. This clonotype originated in a person aged 18 to 70 in good health.

The CDR3 sequence is CASSLKVLGQSSYEQYF. The CDR3 region has the DNA TGTGCCAGTAGTCTCAAAGTATTGGGACAGTCATCCTACGAGCAGTACTTC. The V call is TRBV19, the J call TRBJ2-7; 7 nucleotides match TRBD1. The germline CDR1 and CDR2 sequences are LNHDA and SQIVND (reference sequence). The CDR3 is made up of 17 amino acids. The junction had 14 bases not matched to a gene; V was cut back by 5 bases and J by 1 base.